This T cell receptor (beta chain) was documented in a study of blood T cell repertoires in COVID-19. Study context: T cells, B-cell-depleted T cells, or PBMCs supplied cDNA or gDNA.

Which cohort a participant joined came from the clinical history participants gave. Exposed study participants had met a COVID-19 case within 2 weeks before entry. In the original processing: Counts of nucleated cells, estimated from reference gene primer amplification, were obtained. Only in-frame clones appear in the TCRdb table, and some are missing; sequencing was by immunoSEQ multiplex PCR. V and J calls and clone size are as listed in that table; D and trimming were resolved from the DNA. The sample yields fewer than 400,000 clones, 90% seen once. Trimming removed 7 bases from V and 4 bases from J, with 23 bases in between. The CDR3 extends over 16 amino acids. CDR1 and CDR2 from the germline V gene are WNHNN and SYGVQD (reference sequence).

This sequence originates from a woman in her 30s who had been exposed to COVID-19. Sequencing was done on a sample of PBMCs or T cells enriched from blood (not recorded which). The V and J genes are TRBV10-1 and TRBJ2-7; D possibly corresponds to TRBD1 (6 bases). The CDR3 bases are TGCGCCAGCACTTCCTCAACACAGGGAAGGGAGTACGAGCAGTACTTC. Its protein product is CASTSSTQGREYEQYF.